This entry lists 2 T cell receptor beta chains sequenced from one sample in a study of shared clonotypes between healthy human individuals. Sequencing used immunoSEQ multiplex PCR; TCRdb keeps in-frame clones, though not all of them. The repertoire holds around 1 million clones, with 60% to 85% as singletons. The sequenced material came from memory CD4+ T cells sorted from blood. The subset denotes: CD45RA-negative fraction. The receptor source for this set is a man aged 18 to 29 in good health.

The V call is TRBV19, the J call TRBJ1-2; TRBD1 might be the D (5 bases). The CDR3 spans 14 residues. V was pared by 9 bases and J by 6 bases, with 20 bases between. Per germline, CDR1 LNHDA and CDR2 SQIVND (reference sequence). The CDR3 DNA follows: TGTGCCAGCATTCCCAGCGGGACCGTTCATGGCTACACCTTC. Its translation is CASIPSGTVHGYTF.

The gene calls are TRBV5-1 and TRBJ1-6; a possible D gene is TRBD1 (5 bases). CDR3 size: 15 residues. The germline CDR1 and CDR2 sequences are SGHRS and YFSETQ. The V and J ends lost 8 bases and 7 bases respectively, with 19 bases between them. This CDR3 reads CASRRQGGDNSPLHF. Here the CDR3 DNA reads TGCGCCAGTCGTCGCCAGGGAGGGGACAATTCACCCCTCCACTTT.